This TCR beta chain was captured in a study of human T cells and chemical hapten exposure. About the study: Sensitization applied 2% DPC to approximately 2 cm by approximately 2 cm of upper inner arm skin. Patients additionally received therapeutic doses of diphenylcyclopropenone on the scalp once a week, and this continued throughout the approximately 25-week study. Study-wide findings and caveats: Clustering by CDR3 similarity yielded significantly more large clusters from expanded TCRs than controls.

Trimming removed 6 bases from V and 0 bases from J, with 10 bases in between. The CDR3 runs to 14 residues. Germline loops: CDR1 WSHSY, CDR2 SAAADI. With regard to this clonotype: Its antigen is undetermined.

As to time point: patch test 1, 2 weeks after DPC sensitization. Treatment indicated: therapeutic diphenylcyclopropenone sensitization with weekly scalp DPC. TCRdb processed the RACE reads anew with MiXCR; each CDR3 protein has one entry. The table lists 370,000 or so distinct CDR3 sequences, around 4.8% of them singletons, with 2% to 2.5% in the top ten. This receptor was obtained from a woman aged 45-65 years with alopecia areata. Some clones in this sample may be carry-over from other donors' samples. The gene calls are TRBV10-2 and TRBJ2-3; no clear D. The specimen comprised whole blood, sampled in connection with sensitization to the hapten diphenylcyclopropenone (DPC). CDR3 sequence (DNA): TGCGCCAGCAGGCGGAGTGCTAGCACAGATACGCAGTATTTT. Translation: CASRRSASTDTQYF.